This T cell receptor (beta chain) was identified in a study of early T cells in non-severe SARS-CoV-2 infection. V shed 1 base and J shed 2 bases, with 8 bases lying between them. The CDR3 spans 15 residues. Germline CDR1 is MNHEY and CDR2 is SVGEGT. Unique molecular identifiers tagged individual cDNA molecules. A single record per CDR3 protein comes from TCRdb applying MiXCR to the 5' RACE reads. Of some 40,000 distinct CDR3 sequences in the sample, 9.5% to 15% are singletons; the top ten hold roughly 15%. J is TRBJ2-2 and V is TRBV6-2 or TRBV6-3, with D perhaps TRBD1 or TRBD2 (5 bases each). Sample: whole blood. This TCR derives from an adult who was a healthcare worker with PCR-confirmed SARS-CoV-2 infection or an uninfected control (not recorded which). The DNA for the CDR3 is TGTGCCAGCAGTTACTTTAGGGACAACACCGGGGAGCTGTTTTTT. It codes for CASSYFRDNTGELFF.